This T cell receptor (beta chain) is drawn from a study of blood T cell repertoires in COVID-19. Study-wide background: Some COVID-19 samples were acute and others convalescent; all came from the United States, Italy and Spain.

The CDR3 is made up of 14 amino acids. V lost 7 bases and J 8 bases, leaving 18 bases between the germline ends. Looked up from germline, CDR1 is SNHLY and CDR2 is FYNNEI. The participants were between roughly 18 and 89 years old and came from about two dozen US areas. Clinical history reported by participants formed the basis on which cohorts were assigned. As originally analysed: It was from reference gene primer amplification that nucleated cell counts were estimated. This table comes from immunoSEQ multiplex PCR, and its TCRdb copy is limited to in-frame clones, with some not included. V and J calls and clone size are copied from that table; D and trimming were computed from the DNA. The data show about 290,000 clones, around 90% seen once.

The clonotype comes from a woman in her forties who had recovered from COVID-19. Sequenced input: PBMCs or T cells enriched from blood (not recorded which). The chain uses TRBV2 and TRBJ1-3, with a tentative D call TRBD1 (6 bases). The CDR3 sequence: CASIRSGTSDTIYF. CDR3 sequence (DNA): TGTGCCAGCATCCGCTCCGGGACATCGGACACCATATATTTT.